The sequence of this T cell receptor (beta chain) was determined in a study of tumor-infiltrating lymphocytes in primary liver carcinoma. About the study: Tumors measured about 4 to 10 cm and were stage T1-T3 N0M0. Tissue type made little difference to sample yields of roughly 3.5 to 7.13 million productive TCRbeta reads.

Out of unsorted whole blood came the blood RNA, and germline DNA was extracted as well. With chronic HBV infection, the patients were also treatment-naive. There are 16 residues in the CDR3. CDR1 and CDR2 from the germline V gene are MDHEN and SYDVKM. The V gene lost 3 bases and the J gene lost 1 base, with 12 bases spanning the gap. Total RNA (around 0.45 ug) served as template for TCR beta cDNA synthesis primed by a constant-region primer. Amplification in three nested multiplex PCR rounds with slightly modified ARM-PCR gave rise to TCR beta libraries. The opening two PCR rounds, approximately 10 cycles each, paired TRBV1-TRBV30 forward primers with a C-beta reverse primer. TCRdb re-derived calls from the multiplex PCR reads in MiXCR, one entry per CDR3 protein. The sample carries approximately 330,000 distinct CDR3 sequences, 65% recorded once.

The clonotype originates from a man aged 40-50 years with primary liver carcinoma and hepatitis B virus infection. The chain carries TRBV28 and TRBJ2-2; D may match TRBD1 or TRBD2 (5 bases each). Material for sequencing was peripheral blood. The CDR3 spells CASSFTGPLNTGELFF. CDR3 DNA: TGTGCCAGCAGTTTCACGGGACCTCTGAACACCGGGGAGCTGTTTTTT.